A selection of T cell receptor beta chains follows, all from one sample in a study of blood T cells in healthy people across ages. TCRdb recomputed calls from the 5' RACE reads with MiXCR, one row per CDR3 protein. The sample shows about 780,000 distinct CDR3 sequences, 62% of them seen only once. Sequencing used blood. The receptors stem from a young man in good health. Both conserved end residues are part of each CDR3. Clone size is not always given. Where it is, it says once, few, many or a class for expanded clones.

size | V | CDR3
NA | TRBV12-3/TRBV12-4 | CASSLLRGGPATDTQYF
NA | TRBV3-1 | CASSRGVSAQPQHF
NA | TRBV20-1 | CSARTSGRTDTQYF
NA | TRBV12-3/TRBV12-4 | CASSTTLRADTDTQYF
NA | TRBV2 | CASSKDRVESETQYF
NA | TRBV27 | CASAHRGFSYEQYF
NA | TRBV28 | CASSVNFAYEQYF
NA | TRBV20-1 | CSARVAGYNEQFF
NA | TRBV24-1 | CATSDQGPAKWDNEQFF
few | TRBV24-1 | CATSEAGRAGGDEQFF
NA | TRBV4-3 | CASSPDAGTVREQYF
NA | TRBV4-1 | CASSRPKMTQQTGELFF
few | TRBV10-2 | CASSDRQAKNIQYF
few | TRBV20-1 | CSPGTGLDEQFF
NA | TRBV18 | CASSHGDGDEQYF
few | TRBV7-2 | CASRGGTQLYEQYF
once | TRBV15 | CATSGPSGGEPYNEQFF
NA | TRBV6-5 | CASSTPSGGAAYEQYF
NA | TRBV6-1 | CASAQGEGGYEQYF
few | TRBV4-3 | CASSPTVLAGYNEQFF
few | TRBV27 | CASSMDNEQYF
NA | TRBV6-2/TRBV6-3 | CASSPIAEPYNEQFF
NA | TRBV4-3 | CASSQLGQTYEQYF
NA | TRBV6-5 | CASSPIRSGTDTQYF